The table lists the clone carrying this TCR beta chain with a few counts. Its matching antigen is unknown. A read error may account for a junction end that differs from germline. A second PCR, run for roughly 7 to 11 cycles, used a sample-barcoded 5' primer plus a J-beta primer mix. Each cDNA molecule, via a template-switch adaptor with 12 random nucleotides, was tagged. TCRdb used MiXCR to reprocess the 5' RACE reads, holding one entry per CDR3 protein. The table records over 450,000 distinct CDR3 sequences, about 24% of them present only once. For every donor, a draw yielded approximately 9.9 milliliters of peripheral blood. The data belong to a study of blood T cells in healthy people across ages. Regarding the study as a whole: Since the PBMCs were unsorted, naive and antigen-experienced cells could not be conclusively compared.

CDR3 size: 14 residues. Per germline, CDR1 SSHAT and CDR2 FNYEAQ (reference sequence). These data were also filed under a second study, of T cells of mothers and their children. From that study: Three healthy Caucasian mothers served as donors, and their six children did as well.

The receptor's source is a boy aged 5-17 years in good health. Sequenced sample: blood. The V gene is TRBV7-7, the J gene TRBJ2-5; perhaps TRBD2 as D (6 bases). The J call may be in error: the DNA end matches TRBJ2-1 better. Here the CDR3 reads CASSPRDSPTEQFF. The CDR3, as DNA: TGTGCTAGCAGCCCGAGGGACTCACCTACGGAGCAGTTCTTC.